This entry features one T cell receptor (beta chain) sequence. The data derive from a study of blood T cell repertoires in COVID-19. CDR1 and CDR2 from the germline V gene are LGHNA and YSLEER. CDR3 length: 13 amino acids. The ends were cut back, 4 bases at V and 7 bases at J, with 13 bases in the middle. Original processing notes: Nucleated cell counts were estimated from reference gene primer amplification. TCRdb keeps only in-frame clones here, not all; method: immunoSEQ multiplex PCR. V and J calls and clone size are as listed in that table; D and trimming were resolved from the DNA. Among 490,000 or so clones listed, roughly 90% were seen once. All recovered Cohort 3 donors got two negative PCRs, got clearance, or saw symptom resolution.

Sequenced: PBMCs or T cells enriched from blood (not recorded which). The rearrangement uses TRBV4-3 and TRBJ2-5; weak D call: TRBD2 (6 bases). This receptor was taken from a woman aged 40 to 50 who had recovered from COVID-19. In nucleotides, the CDR3 is TGCGCCAGCAGCCCTGGCACCGGGGGGACCCAGTACTTC. Residues: CASSPGTGGTQYF.